The source of this T cell receptor (beta chain) is a study of human T cells and chemical hapten exposure. Study-wide results and caveats: PT1 expanded TCR numbers tracked positively with patch test score.

The V gene lost 2 bases and the J gene lost 5 bases, with 12 bases spanning the gap. CDR3 length: 15 amino acids. Per germline, CDR1 KGHDR and CDR2 SFDVKD. This sample's time point: pre-sensitization, week 0. Treatment of the sample: therapeutic diphenylcyclopropenone sensitization with weekly scalp DPC. Blood sampling preceded each patch test application. Study processing details: Ranging from roughly 23,224 to 690,600, TCR counts per sample had a median value of 95,638. TCRdb recomputed calls from the RACE reads with MiXCR, one row per CDR3 protein. The V and J calls come from TCRdb's annotation, not from the publication. The data hold 150,000 to 200,000 distinct CDR3 sequences, with roughly 30% observed a single time. Of note for this clonotype: Its specificity is unknown.

The chain is built from TRBV24-1 and TRBJ2-1; the D gene is possibly TRBD2 (5 bases). The sequencing here drew on whole blood, taken in connection with sensitization to the hapten diphenylcyclopropenone (DPC). The sequence came from a woman under 40 with alopecia areata. Some clones in this sample may be carry-over from other donors' samples. DNA of the CDR3: TGTGCCACCAGTGATTCTCGGGGTTTCCACAATGAGCAGTTCTTC. Its protein is CATSDSRGFHNEQFF.